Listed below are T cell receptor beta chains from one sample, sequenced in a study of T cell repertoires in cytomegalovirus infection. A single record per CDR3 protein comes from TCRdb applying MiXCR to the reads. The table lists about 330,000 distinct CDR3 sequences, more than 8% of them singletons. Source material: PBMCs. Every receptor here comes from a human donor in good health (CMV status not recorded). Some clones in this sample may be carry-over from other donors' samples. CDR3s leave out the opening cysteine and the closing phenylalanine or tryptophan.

ASSYLSTGLGSPLH 14 TRBJ1-6 TRBV28
ASSYSGTSGTRSYYNEQF 18 TRBJ2-1 TRBV6-5
ASVGAGGKTIQY 12 TRBJ2-4 TRBV2
SAPWKVTTEAF 11 TRBJ1-1 TRBV20-1
ASSRQGDTEAF 11 TRBJ1-1 TRBV4-1
ASSLNRDYEQY 11 TRBJ2-7 TRBV7-2
ASSPNGQGGNEQY 13 TRBJ2-7 TRBV18
ASSATGRSYEQY 12 TRBJ2-7 TRBV12-3/TRBV12-4
ASSAGQGALVGQY 13 TRBJ2-7 TRBV7-9
ASSSSRQGYT 10 TRBJ1-2 TRBV12-3/TRBV12-4
ASSLAQSGYEQY 12 TRBJ2-7 TRBV7-6
ASSKAEGLNTEAF 13 TRBJ1-1 TRBV4-1
ASSLAWGAGGYT 12 TRBJ1-2 TRBV7-2
SAPSAGTYEQY 11 TRBJ2-7 TRBV20-1
ASSGGAEAF 9 TRBJ1-1 TRBV12-3/TRBV12-4
ASSWGTSGRENEQF 14 TRBJ2-1 TRBV5-1
ASTLWGEQY 9 TRBJ2-7 TRBV7-2